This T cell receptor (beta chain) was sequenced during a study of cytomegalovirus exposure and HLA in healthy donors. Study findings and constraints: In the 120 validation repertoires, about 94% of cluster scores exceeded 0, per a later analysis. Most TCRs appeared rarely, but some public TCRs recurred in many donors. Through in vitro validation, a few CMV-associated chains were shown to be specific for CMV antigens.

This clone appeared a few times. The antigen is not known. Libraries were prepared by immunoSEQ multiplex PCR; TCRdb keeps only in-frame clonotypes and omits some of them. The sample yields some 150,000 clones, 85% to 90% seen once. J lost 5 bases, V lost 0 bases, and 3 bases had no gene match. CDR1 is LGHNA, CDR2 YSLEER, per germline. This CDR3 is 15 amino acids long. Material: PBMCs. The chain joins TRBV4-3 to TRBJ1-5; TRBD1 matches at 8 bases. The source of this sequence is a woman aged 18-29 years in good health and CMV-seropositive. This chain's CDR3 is CASSQERTGYQPQHF. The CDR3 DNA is TGCGCCAGCAGCCAAGAACGGACAGGGTATCAGCCCCAGCATTTT.